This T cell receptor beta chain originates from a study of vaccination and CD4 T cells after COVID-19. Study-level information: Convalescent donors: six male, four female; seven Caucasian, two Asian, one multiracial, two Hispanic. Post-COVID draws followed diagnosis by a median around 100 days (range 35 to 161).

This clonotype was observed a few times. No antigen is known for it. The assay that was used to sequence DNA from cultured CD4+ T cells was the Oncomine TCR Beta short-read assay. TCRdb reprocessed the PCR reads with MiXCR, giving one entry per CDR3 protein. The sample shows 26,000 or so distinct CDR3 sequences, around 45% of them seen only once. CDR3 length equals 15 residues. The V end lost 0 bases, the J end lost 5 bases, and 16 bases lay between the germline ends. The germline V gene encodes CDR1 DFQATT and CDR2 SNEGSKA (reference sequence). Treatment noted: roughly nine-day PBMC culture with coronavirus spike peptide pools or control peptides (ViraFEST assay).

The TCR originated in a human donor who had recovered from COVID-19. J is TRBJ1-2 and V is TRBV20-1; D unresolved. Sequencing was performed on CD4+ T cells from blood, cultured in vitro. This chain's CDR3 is CSAREGSTETYGYTF. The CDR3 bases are TGCAGTGCTAGAGAGGGCAGCACAGAAACTTATGGCTACACCTTC.